The present TCR beta chain was sequenced within a study of molecular identifiers for immune sequencing clone quantification. Whole-study findings and limits: Among under 1.1 million naive cells, spiked Jurkat TCR RNA from a single cell was reportedly detectable. Over 97% of effector molecules, yet under 1% of naive-cell molecules, were held by clones above 20 RNA copies.

The CDR3 runs to 14 residues. Trimming cost V 2 bases and J 1 base, with 12 bases left between them. Germline CDR1 and CDR2: GTSNPN and SVGIG (reference sequence). A note on this clonotype: Antigen unknown.

Sorted inputs of 20,000 to 1,000,000 cells, with 10%, 30% or 50% RNA, yielded naive CD8 libraries. Researchers sorted naive CD8 T cells as cells that were CD8+CD4-CCR7+CD45RA+. A single record per CDR3 protein comes from TCRdb applying MiXCR to the PCR reads. The sample contains over 300,000 distinct CDR3 sequences, 24% of which appear only once. The receptor was derived from a human donor in good health. Some libraries in this study had Jurkat cell RNA spiked in. V and J are TRBV30 and TRBJ2-7; D perhaps matches TRBD2 (5 bases). Sequencing used naive CD8+ T cells from blood, with Jurkat cell RNA spiked in. The subset: FACS-sorted CD8+CD4-CCR7+CD45RA+ naive T cells. The CDR3 DNA sequence: TGTGCCTGGAGTACCACGGGATTTTCCTACGAGCAGTACTTC. Translating it yields CAWSTTGFSYEQYF.